This T cell receptor beta chain was profiled in a study of shared clonotypes between healthy human individuals. At the deep level, the assay was run. This table comes from immunoSEQ multiplex PCR, and its TCRdb copy is limited to in-frame clones, with some not included. The sample shows roughly 2.1 million clones, 85% to 95% of them seen only once. Points on this clone: Its antigen is not known.

CD45RO-negative CD8 cells positively selected for CCR7 made up the naive population, which excluded terminally differentiated effector memory CD45RA+ cells. Broader study findings: The four-donor shared clonotypes exceeded non-shared clonotypes in generation probability, with non-shared ones scoring lower. Naive CD4 clonotype sharing across several donors was around 5.5%.

Material: naive CD8+ T cells from PBMCs. The receptor was derived from a man between 18 and 29 years old in good health. Some clones in this sample may be carry-over from other donors' samples.

DNA for the CDR3: TGTGCCAGCAGCTCTACCCCCGGCGGGGGTAACTACGAGCAGTACTTC. This gives the protein CASSSTPGGGNYEQYF. The chain combines TRBV7-8 with TRBJ2-7, with 7 positions matching TRBD2. From germline, CDR1 is SGHVS and CDR2 FQNEAQ. This CDR3 region has 16 residues. V shed 4 bases, J shed 3 bases, and the junction held 12 bases outside the gene matches.